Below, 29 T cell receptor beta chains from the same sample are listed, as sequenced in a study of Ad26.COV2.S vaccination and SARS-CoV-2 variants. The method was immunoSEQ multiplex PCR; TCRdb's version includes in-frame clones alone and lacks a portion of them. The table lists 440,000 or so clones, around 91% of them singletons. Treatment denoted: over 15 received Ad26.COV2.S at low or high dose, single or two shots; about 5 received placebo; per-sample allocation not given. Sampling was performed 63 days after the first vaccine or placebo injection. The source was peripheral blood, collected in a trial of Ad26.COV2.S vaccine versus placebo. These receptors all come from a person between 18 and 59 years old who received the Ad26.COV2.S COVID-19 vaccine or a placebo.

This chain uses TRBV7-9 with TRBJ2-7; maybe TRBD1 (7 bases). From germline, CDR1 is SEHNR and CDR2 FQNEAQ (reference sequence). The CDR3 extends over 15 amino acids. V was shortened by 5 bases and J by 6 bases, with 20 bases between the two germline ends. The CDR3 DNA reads TGTGCCAGCAGCCCTACCACAGGGGAGGCCCTCGAGCAGTACTTC. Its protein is CASSPTTGEALEQYF. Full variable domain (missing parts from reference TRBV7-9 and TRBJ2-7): DTGVSQNPRHKITKRGQNVTFRCDPISEHNRLYWYRQTLGQGPEFLTYFQNEAQLEKSRLLSDRFSAERPKGSFSTLEIQRTEQGDSAMYLCASSPTTGEALEQYFGPGTRLTVT.

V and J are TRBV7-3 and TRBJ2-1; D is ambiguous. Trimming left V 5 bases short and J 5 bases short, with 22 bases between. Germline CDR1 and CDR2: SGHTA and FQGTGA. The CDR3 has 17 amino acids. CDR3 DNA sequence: TGTGCCAGCAGCCCAGCTGGCCCGGGTGGGGTTAACAATGAGCAGTTCTTC. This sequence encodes CASSPAGPGGVNNEQFF.

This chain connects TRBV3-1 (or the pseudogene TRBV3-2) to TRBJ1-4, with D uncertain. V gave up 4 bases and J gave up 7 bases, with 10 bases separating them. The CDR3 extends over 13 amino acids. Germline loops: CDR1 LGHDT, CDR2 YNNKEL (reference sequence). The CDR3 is CASSRLTVEKLFF. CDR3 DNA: TGTGCCAGCAGCCGGCTGACGGTTGAAAAACTGTTTTTT.

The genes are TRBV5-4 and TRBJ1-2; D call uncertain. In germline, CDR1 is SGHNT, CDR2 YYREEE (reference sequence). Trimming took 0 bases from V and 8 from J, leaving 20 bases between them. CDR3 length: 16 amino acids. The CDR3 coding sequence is TGTGCCAGCAGCTTGGCCGGGCTGCCGGATCCGGTCGGCTACACCTTC. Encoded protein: CASSLAGLPDPVGYTF.

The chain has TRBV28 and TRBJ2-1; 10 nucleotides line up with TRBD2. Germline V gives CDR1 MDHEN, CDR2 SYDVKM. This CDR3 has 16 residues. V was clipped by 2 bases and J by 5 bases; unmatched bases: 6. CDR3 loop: CASSLVGLAEHNEQFF. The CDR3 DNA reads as TGTGCCAGCAGTTTAGTCGGACTAGCGGAGCACAATGAGCAGTTCTTC.

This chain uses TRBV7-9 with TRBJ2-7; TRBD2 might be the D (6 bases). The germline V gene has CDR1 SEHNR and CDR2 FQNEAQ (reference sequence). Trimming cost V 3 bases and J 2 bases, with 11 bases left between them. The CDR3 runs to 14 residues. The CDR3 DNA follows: TGTGCCAGCAGCTTTACTAGCCTGGCCTACGAGCAGTACTTC. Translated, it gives CASSFTSLAYEQYF.

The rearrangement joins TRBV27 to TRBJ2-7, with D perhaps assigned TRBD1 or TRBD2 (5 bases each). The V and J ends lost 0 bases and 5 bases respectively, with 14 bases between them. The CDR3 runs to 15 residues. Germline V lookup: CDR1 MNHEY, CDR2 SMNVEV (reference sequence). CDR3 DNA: TGTGCCAGCAGTTTATCGTATCGTAGGGACCACGAGCAGTACTTC. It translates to CASSLSYRRDHEQYF.

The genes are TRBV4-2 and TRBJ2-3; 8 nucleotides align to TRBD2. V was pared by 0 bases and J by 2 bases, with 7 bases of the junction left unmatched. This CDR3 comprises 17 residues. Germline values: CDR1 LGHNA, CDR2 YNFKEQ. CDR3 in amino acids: CASSQDKREGDTDTQYF. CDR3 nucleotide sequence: TGTGCCAGCAGCCAAGATAAACGGGAGGGCGACACAGATACGCAGTATTTT.

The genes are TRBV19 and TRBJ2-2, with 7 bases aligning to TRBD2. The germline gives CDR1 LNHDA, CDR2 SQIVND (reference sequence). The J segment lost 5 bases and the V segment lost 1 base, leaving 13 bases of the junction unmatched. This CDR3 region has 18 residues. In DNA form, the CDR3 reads TGTGCCAGTAGTATAGTGGTAGGGCGGGAGCGAGAGACCGGGGAGCTGTTTTTT. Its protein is CASSIVVGRERETGELFF.

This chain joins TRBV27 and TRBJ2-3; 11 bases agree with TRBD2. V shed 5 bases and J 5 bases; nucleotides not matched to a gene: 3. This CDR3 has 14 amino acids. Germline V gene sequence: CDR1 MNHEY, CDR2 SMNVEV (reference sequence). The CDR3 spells CASSGGLAGDTQYF. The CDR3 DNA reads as TGTGCCAGCAGTGGAGGACTAGCGGGAGATACGCAGTATTTT.

In DNA form, the CDR3 reads TGTGCCAGCAGCTTGGGTAGCGGGAAGGGAGAGACCCAGTACTTC. Translated, it gives CASSLGSGKGETQYF. The J gene is TRBJ2-5, the V gene TRBV5-5, with 8 bases matching TRBD2. V trimming: 0 bases; J trimming: 4 bases; junction bases outside the gene matches: 5. Germline V gene data show CDR1 as SGHKS and CDR2 as YYEKEE (reference sequence). The CDR3 loop spans 15 amino acids.

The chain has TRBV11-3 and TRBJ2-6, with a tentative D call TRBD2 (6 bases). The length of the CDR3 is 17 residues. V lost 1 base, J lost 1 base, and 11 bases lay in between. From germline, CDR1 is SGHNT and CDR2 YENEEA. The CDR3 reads CASSLVGRLSGANVLTF. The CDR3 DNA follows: TGTGCCAGCAGCTTAGTCGGGAGACTTTCTGGGGCCAACGTCCTGACTTTC.

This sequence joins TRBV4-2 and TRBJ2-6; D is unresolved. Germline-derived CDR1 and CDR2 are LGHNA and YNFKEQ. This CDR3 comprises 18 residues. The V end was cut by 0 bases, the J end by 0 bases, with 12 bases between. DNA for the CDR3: TGTGCCAGCAGCCAAGATAGGGCCGAATACTCTGGGGCCAACGTCCTGACTTTC. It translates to CASSQDRAEYSGANVLTF.

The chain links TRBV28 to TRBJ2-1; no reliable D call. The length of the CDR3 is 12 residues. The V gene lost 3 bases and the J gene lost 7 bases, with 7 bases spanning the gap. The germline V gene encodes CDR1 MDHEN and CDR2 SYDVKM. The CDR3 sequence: CASSLVLNEQFF. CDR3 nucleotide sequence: TGTGCCAGCAGTTTGGTGCTAAATGAGCAGTTCTTC.

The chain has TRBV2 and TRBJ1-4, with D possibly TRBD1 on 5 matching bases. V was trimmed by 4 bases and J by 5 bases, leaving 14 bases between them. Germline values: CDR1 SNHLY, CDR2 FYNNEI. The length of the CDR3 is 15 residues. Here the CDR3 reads CASSVSGRENEKLFF. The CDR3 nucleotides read TGTGCCAGCAGTGTCTCGGGACGCGAGAATGAAAAACTGTTTTTT.

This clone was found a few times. The CDR3 bases are TGTGCCAGCAGCTCGGGACTCCATCTGAATTCACCCCTCCACTTT. Encoded protein: CASSSGLHLNSPLHF. The rearrangement uses TRBV13 and TRBJ1-6, with D possibly TRBD1 on 5 matching bases. The CDR3 is made up of 15 amino acids. Trimming took 4 bases from V and 7 from J, leaving 14 bases between them. CDR1 and CDR2 from the germline V gene are PRHDT and FYEKMQ (reference sequence).

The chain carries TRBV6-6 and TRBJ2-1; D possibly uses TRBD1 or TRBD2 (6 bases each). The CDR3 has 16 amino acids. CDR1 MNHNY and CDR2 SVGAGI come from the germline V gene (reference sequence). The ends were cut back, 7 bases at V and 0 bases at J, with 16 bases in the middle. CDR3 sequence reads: CASIQGTPHSYNEQFF. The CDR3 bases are TGTGCCAGCATCCAGGGGACTCCCCACTCCTACAATGAGCAGTTCTTC.

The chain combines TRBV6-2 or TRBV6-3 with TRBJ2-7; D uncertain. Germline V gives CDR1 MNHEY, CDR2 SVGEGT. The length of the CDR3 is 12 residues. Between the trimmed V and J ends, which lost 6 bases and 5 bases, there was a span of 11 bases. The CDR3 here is CASSSWANEQYF. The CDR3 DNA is TGTGCCAGCAGCTCTTGGGCTAACGAGCAGTACTTC.

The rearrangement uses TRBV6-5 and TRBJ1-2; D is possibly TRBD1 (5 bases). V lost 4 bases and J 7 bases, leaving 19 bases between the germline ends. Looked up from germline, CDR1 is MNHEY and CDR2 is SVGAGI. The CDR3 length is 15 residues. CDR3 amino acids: CASSSPGGALAGYTF. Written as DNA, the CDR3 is TGTGCCAGCAGTTCCCCGGGAGGGGCCCTAGCTGGCTACACCTTC.

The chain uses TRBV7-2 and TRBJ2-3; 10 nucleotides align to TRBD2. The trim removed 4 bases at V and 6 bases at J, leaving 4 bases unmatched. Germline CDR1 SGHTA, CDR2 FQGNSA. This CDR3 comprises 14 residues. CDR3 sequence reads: CASSSGLAPDTQYF. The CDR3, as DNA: TGTGCCAGCAGCTCGGGACTAGCGCCCGATACGCAGTATTTT. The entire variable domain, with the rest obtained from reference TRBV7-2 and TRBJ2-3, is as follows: GAGVSQSPSNKVTEKGKDVELRCDPISGHTALYWYRQSLGQGLEFLIYFQGNSAPDKSGLPSDRFSAERTGGSVSTLTIQRTQQEDSAVYLCASSSGLAPDTQYFGPGTRLTVL.

The CDR3: CASSSSRDNEQFF. Here the CDR3 DNA reads TGTGCCAGCAGCTCCTCACGCGACAATGAGCAGTTCTTC. V is TRBV7-3 and J is TRBJ2-1; no clear D. The CDR3 has 13 residues. Germline loops: CDR1 SGHTA, CDR2 FQGTGA. V lost 4 bases to trimming and J lost 5 bases, with 9 bases between them.

The CDR3 sequence is CASSLEGLAGPTDTQYF. CDR3 nucleotide sequence: TGTGCCAGCAGCTTGGAGGGACTAGCGGGACCCACAGATACGCAGTATTTT. The rearrangement joins TRBV5-6 to TRBJ2-3, with TRBD2 identical over 13 bases. This CDR3 has 17 residues. CDR1 SGHDT and CDR2 YYEEEE come from the germline V gene. V dropped 0 bases and J dropped 2; count of bases not matched to a gene: 3.

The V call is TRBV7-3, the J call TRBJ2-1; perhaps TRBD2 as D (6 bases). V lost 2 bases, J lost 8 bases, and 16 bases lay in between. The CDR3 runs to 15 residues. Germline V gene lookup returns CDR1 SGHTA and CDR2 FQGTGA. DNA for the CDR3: TGTGCCAGCAGCTTATCAGGGATCGGGAGACATGAGCAGTTCTTC. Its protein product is CASSLSGIGRHEQFF.

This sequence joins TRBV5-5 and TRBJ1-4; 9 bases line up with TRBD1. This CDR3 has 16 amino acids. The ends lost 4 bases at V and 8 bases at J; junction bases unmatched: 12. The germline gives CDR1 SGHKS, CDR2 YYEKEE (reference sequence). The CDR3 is CASSTQPGQGREKLFF. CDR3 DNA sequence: TGTGCCAGCAGCACTCAACCGGGACAGGGACGCGAAAAACTGTTTTTT.

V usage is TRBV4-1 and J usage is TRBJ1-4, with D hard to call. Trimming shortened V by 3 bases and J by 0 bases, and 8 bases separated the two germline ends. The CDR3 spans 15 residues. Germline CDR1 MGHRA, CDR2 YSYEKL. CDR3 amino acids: CASSQRGATNEKLFF. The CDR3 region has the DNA TGCGCCAGCAGCCAGCGGGGAGCAACTAATGAAAAACTGTTTTTT.

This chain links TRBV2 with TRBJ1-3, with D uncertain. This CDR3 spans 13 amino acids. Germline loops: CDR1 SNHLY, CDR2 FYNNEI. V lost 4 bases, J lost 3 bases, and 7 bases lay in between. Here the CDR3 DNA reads TGTGCCAGCAGTGCTGGGGTTGGAAACACCATATATTTT. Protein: CASSAGVGNTIYF. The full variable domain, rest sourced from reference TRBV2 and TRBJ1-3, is EPEVTQTPSHQVTQMGQEVILRCVPISNHLYFYWYRQILGQKVEFLVSFYNNEISEKSEIFDDQFSVERPDGSNFTLKIRSTKLEDSAMYFCASSAGVGNTIYFGEGSWLTVV.

CDR3: CASRGTGASEQYF. Here the CDR3 DNA reads TGTGCCAGCAGAGGGACAGGGGCGAGCGAGCAGTACTTC. This chain links TRBV28 with TRBJ2-7; TRBD1 agrees at 10 bases. Germline loops: CDR1 MDHEN, CDR2 SYDVKM. The V segment lost 6 bases and the J segment 6 bases; nucleotides outside the gene matches: 5. The CDR3 sequence is 13 residues long.

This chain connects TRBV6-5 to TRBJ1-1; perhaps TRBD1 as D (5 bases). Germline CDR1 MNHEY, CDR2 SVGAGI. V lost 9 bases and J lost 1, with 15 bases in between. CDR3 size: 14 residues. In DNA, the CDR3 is TGTGCCAGTGGTCGGGGCGACGGGAACACTGAAGCTTTCTTT. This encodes CASGRGDGNTEAFF.

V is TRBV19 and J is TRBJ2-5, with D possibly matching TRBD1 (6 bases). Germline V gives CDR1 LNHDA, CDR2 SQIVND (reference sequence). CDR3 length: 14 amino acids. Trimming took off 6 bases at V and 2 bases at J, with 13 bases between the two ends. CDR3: CASSLGTPQETQYF. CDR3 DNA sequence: TGTGCCAGTAGCCTTGGGACACCACAAGAGACCCAGTACTTC. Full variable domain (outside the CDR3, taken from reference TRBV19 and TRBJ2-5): DGGITQSPKYLFRKEGQNVTLSCEQNLNHDAMYWYRQDPGQGLRLIYYSQIVNDFQKGDIAEGYSVSREKKESFPLTVTSAQKNPTAFYLCASSLGTPQETQYFGPGTRLLVL.